Described below is a single T cell receptor (beta chain) sequence and its context. No antigen is known for it. These data originate in a study of CD4+ T cells in melanoma. TCRdb's copy holds only in-frame clones and misses some; the assay was immunoSEQ multiplex PCR. The top ten hold about 10% of the sample, which has around 50,000 clones, 80% to 90% seen once. This CDR3 comprises 13 residues. The germline V and J ends were trimmed by 4 bases and 7 bases, with 10 bases remaining between them. Germline lookup yields CDR1 SGHDN and CDR2 FVKESK. Study conclusions and caveats: CD8+ T cell, macrophage and B cell function reportedly correlated with neoantigen-specific CD4+ T cells. Diverse differentiation states were reported for melanoma neoantigen-specific CD4+ T cells.

This TCR derives from a human donor with melanoma. The gene calls are TRBV14 and TRBJ1-4, with D unresolved. Sequencing was performed on peripheral blood. The CDR3 sequence: CASSRGRPEKLFF. In DNA form, the CDR3 reads TGTGCCAGCAGCCGGGGTCGGCCTGAAAAACTGTTTTTT.